A selection of T cell receptor beta chains follows, all from one sample in a study of blood T cell repertoires in COVID-19. Profiled with immunoSEQ multiplex PCR; TCRdb holds only in-frame clones, not every one. The table includes 300,000 to 400,000 clones, around nine tenths detected once. Sequencing was carried out using peripheral blood. Receptor source: a woman between 65 and 79 years old with COVID-19, enrolled during active disease. The CDR3 runs from the conserved cysteine through the conserved F or W. The order of the fields is CDR3 length, V gene, D gene, J gene, CDR3 DNA, CDR3 protein. D genes are given only for firm matches.

16	TRBV27	TRBD2	TRBJ2-2	TGTGCCAGCAGAGGTAGCGGGGGGGCGAGGACCGGGGAGCTGTTTTTT	CASRGSGGARTGELFF
15	TRBV18	NA	TRBJ1-3	TGTGCCAGCTCACCCTTGGACAGTCCTGGAAACACCATATATTTT	CASSPLDSPGNTIYF
15	TRBV28	TRBD1	TRBJ1-5	TGTGCCAGCAGGACCCGGGACAGGGGTGGTCAGCCCCAGCATTTT	CASRTRDRGGQPQHF
15	TRBV19	TRBD2	TRBJ2-1	TGTGCCAGTAGGAATCCGGGACTAGGCGCCGGTGAGCAGTTCTTC	CASRNPGLGAGEQFF
19	TRBV19	TRBD1	TRBJ1-5	TGTGCCAGTAGTATTGACGGGACAGGGGAGGGTTGGGGCAATCAGCCCCAGCATTTT	CASSIDGTGEGWGNQPQHF
12	TRBV6-5	NA	TRBJ1-2	TGTGCCAGCACAAATCGGGGCTATGGCTACACCTTC	CASTNRGYGYTF
11	TRBV6-5	NA	TRBJ1-1	TGTGCCAGCAGTTCGGGGACAGAAGCTTTCTTT	CASSSGTEAFF
11	TRBV5-1	NA	TRBJ2-5	TGCGCCGCTAATTTCCAAGAGACCCAGTACTTC	CAANFQETQYF
14	TRBV18	NA	TRBJ1-1	TGTGCCAGCTCACCACCGCCAGGAGGAACTGAAGCTTTCTTT	CASSPPPGGTEAFF
13	TRBV12-3/TRBV12-4	NA	TRBJ1-2	TGTGCCAGCAGTTTAGGTACAGTCTATGGCTACACCTTC	CASSLGTVYGYTF